This T cell receptor (beta chain) originates from a study of CD8+CD57+ T cells in acquired aplastic anemia. Study-wide background: When averaged, DNA from sorted CD4+ and CD8+ cells came to 3 to 4 ug. There were about 10.8 million reads, on average, for CD4+ cells from healthy donors. Whole-study findings and limits: Between patients and controls, CD8+ Simpson's diversity did not vary significantly. In common between the patients and the controls were nearly 30 CD8+ CDR3 sequences.

This clonotype was seen many times. Its antigen is unidentified. Genomic DNA, serving as template, underwent TCR beta VDJ and CDR3 profiling. One entry per CDR3 protein results from TCRdb running MiXCR on the reads. The sample has around 140,000 distinct CDR3 sequences, around two fifths seen once. The V gene end was trimmed by 3 bases and the J gene end by 4 bases; junction bases not matched to a gene: 4. Germline-derived CDR1 and CDR2 are SGDLS and YYNGEE. The CDR3 covers 15 residues. The sample taken for sequencing was sorted CD4+, CD8+, or CD8+CD57+ T cells (not recorded which) from PBMCs. This chain connects TRBV9 to TRBJ1-6, with 7 bases matching TRBD1. This receptor was identified in a human donor in good health, serving as a control. CDR3 sequence reads: CASSAGTVYNSPLHF. CDR3 nucleotide sequence: TGTGCCAGCAGCGCCGGGACAGTGTATAATTCACCCCTCCACTTT.